The next 9 T cell receptor beta chains were all read from a single sample in a study of shared T cell receptors in the human thymus. Generated by immunoSEQ multiplex PCR, the TCRdb table keeps only in-frame clones and is missing some. The table lists tens of thousands of clones, around 96% of them singletons. The sequencing sample was made of thymocytes. The receptors come from a human donor.

This chain links TRBV4-1 with TRBJ1-4; the D gene is possibly TRBD1 (6 bases). The CDR3 totals 20 residues. CDR1 and CDR2 (germline): MGHRA, YSYEKL. Trimming removed 0 bases from V and 3 bases from J, with 23 bases in between. The CDR3 DNA follows: TGCGCCAGCAGCCAAGAATTAGGTGGAACAGGGAGTATTTCTAATGAAAAACTGTTTTTT. It yields the protein CASSQELGGTGSISNEKLFF.

J is TRBJ2-7 and V is TRBV27, with 7 bases aligning to TRBD1. Per the germline V gene, CDR1 is MNHEY and CDR2 is SMNVEV (reference sequence). Trimming cost V 4 bases and J 4 bases; bases outside gene matches: 10. The CDR3 totals 15 residues. CDR3 coding DNA: TGTGCCAGCAGTTACTTCGGCAGGGGGATGTACGAGCAGTACTTC. This gives the protein CASSYFGRGMYEQYF.

The chain employs TRBV7-3 and TRBJ1-2; D possibly corresponds to TRBD1 (5 bases). The CDR3 consists of 18 residues. The germline V gene encodes CDR1 SGHTA and CDR2 FQGTGA. V was pared by 5 bases and J by 4 bases, with 26 bases between. The CDR3 DNA reads TGTGCCAGCAGCCCCATGGCCCAGACACCTCGAGGGACCTATGGCTACACCTTC. It codes for CASSPMAQTPRGTYGYTF.

V and J are TRBV9 and TRBJ1-3, with 11 positions matching TRBD1. Trimming at V came to 4 bases and at J to 4 bases, leaving 10 bases not matched to a gene. Germline loops: CDR1 SGDLS, CDR2 YYNGEE. The CDR3 loop spans 17 amino acids. DNA for the CDR3: TGTGCCAGCAGCACTCGACCGGGACAGGGGGACGGAAACACCATATATTTT. Encoded protein: CASSTRPGQGDGNTIYF.

This sequence joins TRBV7-9 and TRBJ2-3; 7 bases agree with TRBD2. The CDR3 covers 15 residues. V was clipped by 3 bases and J by 3 bases; unmatched bases: 6. Germline CDR1 SEHNR, CDR2 FQNEAQ (reference sequence). CDR3 loop: CASSFSGPQTDTQYF. The CDR3 nucleotides read TGTGCCAGCAGCTTTAGCGGGCCCCAAACAGATACGCAGTATTTT.

This chain links TRBV4-2 with TRBJ2-7, with no clear D. This CDR3 is 13 amino acids long. Germline V gene data show CDR1 as LGHNA and CDR2 as YNFKEQ. V lost 1 base to trimming and J lost 3 bases, with 7 bases between them. The CDR3 nucleotides are TGTGCCAGCAGCCAAGGCAACTACTACGAGCAGTACTTC. Its translation: CASSQGNYYEQYF.

The gene calls are TRBV27 and TRBJ1-3; TRBD1 aligns across 9 bases. The CDR3 sequence is 16 residues long. V shed 4 bases, J shed 0 bases, and the junction held 4 bases outside the gene matches. Germline loops: CDR1 MNHEY, CDR2 SMNVEV (reference sequence). CDR3 sequence (DNA): TGTGCCAGCAGTTCACACAGGGGGCTCTCTGGAAACACCATATATTTT. This gives the protein CASSSHRGLSGNTIYF.

This rearrangement joins TRBV10-3 to TRBJ1-1; TRBD1 matches 7 bases. Trimming removed 2 bases from V and 7 bases from J; junction bases left unmatched: 1. This CDR3 is 12 amino acids long. Germline CDR1 is ENHRY and CDR2 is SYGVKD. The chain's CDR3 is CAISERDSEAFF. The CDR3 region has the DNA TGTGCCATCAGTGAGCGGGACAGTGAAGCTTTCTTT.

The genes are TRBV4-1 and TRBJ1-6, with 10 positions matching TRBD1. Germline CDR1 and CDR2: MGHRA and YSYEKL. V was pared by 5 bases and J by 7 bases, with 5 bases of the junction left unmatched. The CDR3 is made up of 15 amino acids. CDR3 nucleotides: TGCGCCAGCAGCGGCCGGGACAGGGGAAATTCACCCCTCCACTTT. It encodes CASSGRDRGNSPLHF.